The 29 T cell receptor beta chains below all came from one sample that was sequenced in a study of blood T cell repertoires in COVID-19. The repertoire was sequenced with immunoSEQ multiplex PCR; TCRdb's copy has only in-frame clones and lacks some. The sample holds fewer than 200,000 clones, about 72% seen once. Source material: PBMCs or T cells enriched from blood (not recorded which). Receptor source: a woman aged 45-65 years who had recovered from COVID-19.

This clone has a handful of counts. The chain has TRBV5-5 and TRBJ2-5; D possibly corresponds to TRBD2 (6 bases). This CDR3 is 13 amino acids long. Germline V gene lookup returns CDR1 SGHKS and CDR2 YYEKEE (reference sequence). The V end lost 4 bases, the J end lost 4 bases, and 11 bases lay between the germline ends. CDR3 in amino acids: CASSARGGETQYF. DNA for the CDR3: TGTGCCAGCAGCGCGCGGGGAGGAGAGACCCAGTACTTC. Based on the CDR3 plus reference TRBV5-5 and TRBJ2-5, the full variable domain is DAGVTQSPTHLIKTRGQQVTLRCSPISGHKSVSWYQQVLGQGPQFIFQYYEKEERGRGNFPDRFSARQFPNYSSELNVNALLLGDSALYLCASSARGGETQYFGPGTRLLVL.

This chain uses TRBV19 with TRBJ1-2, with D perhaps TRBD1 (5 bases). This CDR3 is built from 12 residues. V dropped 9 bases and J dropped 6 bases, with 14 bases sitting between them. Germline values: CDR1 LNHDA, CDR2 SQIVND (reference sequence). Here the CDR3 DNA reads TGTGCCAGCAGCTCTCGGGGGGATGGCTACACCTTC. This gives the protein CASSSRGDGYTF.

V and J are TRBV12-3 or TRBV12-4 and TRBJ2-7; D might be TRBD2 (5 bases). V was cut by 1 base and J by 5 bases, with 9 bases left in between. The CDR3 length is 13 residues. The CDR3 nucleotides read TGTGCCAGCAGTTTAGGGCCGAGGGACGAGCAGTACTTC. Its protein product is CASSLGPRDEQYF.

The chain recombines TRBV28 with TRBJ2-7; D not certain. The V end lost 6 bases, the J end lost 2 bases, and 8 bases lay between the germline ends. Germline-derived CDR1 and CDR2 are MDHEN and SYDVKM. The CDR3 runs to 12 residues. The CDR3, as DNA: TGTGCCAGCAGCGGGTATCCCTACGAGCAGTACTTC. It translates to CASSGYPYEQYF.

J is TRBJ2-7 and V is TRBV6-4; 15 bases fit TRBD2. The CDR3 runs 16 residues. After removal of 0 bases from V and 3 bases from J, the junction contained 0 bases not matched to a gene. CDR1 and CDR2 (germline): MRHNA, SNTAGT. The CDR3 DNA reads TGTGCCAGCAGTGACTCGGGACTAGCGGGAGGCTACGAGCAGTACTTC. It yields the protein CASSDSGLAGGYEQYF.

This chain connects TRBV4-3 to TRBJ2-2; a weak D match, TRBD2 (6 bases). Germline V gene sequence: CDR1 LGHNA, CDR2 YSLEER. V gave up 4 bases and J gave up 0 bases, with 12 bases separating them. The CDR3 runs to 16 residues. Here the CDR3 reads CASSLRGGTNTGELFF. In nucleotides, the CDR3 is TGCGCCAGCAGCCTCAGAGGCGGGACGAACACCGGGGAGCTGTTTTTT.

This clone came up a few times. The rearrangement uses TRBV3-1 (or the pseudogene TRBV3-2) and TRBJ1-2; D remains ambiguous. Germline V lookup: CDR1 LGHDT, CDR2 YNNKEL (reference sequence). CDR3 size: 11 residues. Trimming removed 3 bases at V and 4 bases at J, with 3 bases between. CDR3 DNA sequence: TGTGCCAGCAGCCACGGCTATGGCTACACCTTC. This codes for CASSHGYGYTF.

The chain carries TRBV3-1 (or the pseudogene TRBV3-2) and TRBJ2-2, with TRBD2 matching 8 bases. CDR1 LGHDT and CDR2 YNNKEL come from the germline V gene (reference sequence). With 0 bases clipped from V and 4 bases from J, the junction kept 13 bases outside the gene matches. The CDR3 length is 19 residues. The chain's CDR3 is CASSQDKWLGLAVTGELFF. CDR3 DNA: TGTGCCAGCAGCCAAGATAAGTGGCTTGGACTAGCCGTCACCGGGGAGCTGTTTTTT.

The chain combines TRBV5-1 with TRBJ2-3, with D maybe TRBD2 (5 bases). Trimming cost V 2 bases and J 0 bases, with 7 bases left between them. This CDR3 comprises 14 residues. The V gene's germline CDR1 is SGHRS and CDR2 YFSETQ. CDR3 DNA: TGCGCCAGCAGCTTAGGCGGGAGCACAGATACGCAGTATTTT. It encodes CASSLGGSTDTQYF.

J is TRBJ1-1 and V is TRBV15; D is possibly TRBD1 (5 bases). The CDR3 runs 15 residues. Germline loops: CDR1 LNHNV, CDR2 YYDKDF (reference sequence). V dropped 0 bases and J dropped 3 bases, with 11 bases sitting between them. The CDR3 nucleotides are TGTGCCACCAGCAGAGAGGGGCGAGGAGACACTGAAGCTTTCTTT. Its protein product is CATSREGRGDTEAFF.

This clone came up a few times. The chain employs TRBV7-2 and TRBJ1-1; D ambiguous. Trimming shortened V by 1 base and J by 0 bases, and 6 bases separated the two germline ends. This CDR3 is 14 amino acids long. Germline V lookup: CDR1 SGHTA, CDR2 FQGNSA. CDR3 loop: CASSLEEVNTEAFF. CDR3 nucleotide sequence: TGTGCCAGCAGCTTAGAAGAGGTGAACACTGAAGCTTTCTTT.

V is TRBV28 and J is TRBJ1-6; no reliable D call. Germline V gene sequence: CDR1 MDHEN, CDR2 SYDVKM. The CDR3 loop spans 16 amino acids. Trimming cost V 6 bases and J 3 bases, with 15 bases left between them. The CDR3 nucleotides read TGTGCCAGCAGGACCAGGCAGTCTCTCTATAATTCACCCCTCCACTTT. Translation: CASRTRQSLYNSPLHF.

This clone was recorded at least ten times. This rearrangement joins TRBV5-1 to TRBJ2-3, with 8 nucleotides matching TRBD2. V lost 1 base to trimming and J lost 0 bases; unmatched junction nucleotides: 1. The CDR3 covers 15 residues. CDR1 and CDR2 (germline): SGHRS, YFSETQ. The DNA of the CDR3 is TGCGCCAGCAGCTTGAGCGGGAGTAGCACAGATACGCAGTATTTT. Its protein product is CASSLSGSSTDTQYF.

The J gene is TRBJ1-5, the V gene TRBV5-1; D is undetermined. CDR1 is SGHRS and CDR2 is YFSETQ in the germline V gene. The CDR3 loop spans 13 amino acids. The V end was cut by 1 base, the J end by 7 bases, with 9 bases between. The CDR3 bases are TGCGCCAGCAGCTTGTCGGGGTCACAGCCCCAGCATTTT. As protein: CASSLSGSQPQHF.

V gene TRBV4-3 combines with J gene TRBJ2-6, with D possibly TRBD1 on 7 matching bases. V gave up 1 base and J gave up 0 bases, with 13 bases separating them. The V gene's germline CDR1 is LGHNA and CDR2 YSLEER. This CDR3 has 18 residues. CDR3 in DNA: TGCGCCAGCAGCCAAGGGGGCAGGGGGGACTCTGGGGCCAACGTCCTGACTTTC. It codes for CASSQGGRGDSGANVLTF.

The CDR3, as DNA: TGTGCCAGCAGCTACATAGCGGGAGCCAACAATGAGCAGTTCTTC. It yields the protein CASSYIAGANNEQFF. The chain has TRBV7-2 and TRBJ2-1; TRBD2 aligns across 9 bases. V lost 4 bases, J lost 5 bases, and 6 bases stayed unmatched. Per germline, CDR1 SGHTA and CDR2 FQGNSA. This CDR3 is 15 amino acids long. The full variable domain, with the rest looked up from reference TRBV7-2 and TRBJ2-1, is GAGVSQSPSNKVTEKGKDVELRCDPISGHTALYWYRQSLGQGLEFLIYFQGNSAPDKSGLPSDRFSAERTGGSVSTLTIQRTQQEDSAVYLCASSYIAGANNEQFFGPGTRLTVL.

The chain joins TRBV6-1 to TRBJ2-2; a weak D match, TRBD2 (5 bases). Germline CDR1 reads MNHNS; CDR2 reads SASEGT. The CDR3 has 12 amino acids. The V end was cut by 1 base, the J end by 15 bases, with 12 bases between. The CDR3 loop is CASSEVARVMFF. In nucleotides, the CDR3 is TGTGCCAGCAGTGAAGTGGCGAGGGTGATGTTTTTT.

The chain couples TRBV18 to TRBJ1-1, with D unclear. V was pared by 3 bases and J by 5 bases, with 10 bases between. The CDR3 contains 13 residues. CDR1 KGHSH and CDR2 LQKENI come from the germline V gene. The DNA for the CDR3 is TGTGCCAGCTCACCCCGGGTGGCGACTGAAGCTTTCTTT. Protein product: CASSPRVATEAFF.

This clone came up a few times. The V gene is TRBV7-2, the J gene TRBJ1-5; 7 bases line up with TRBD1. Germline V gives CDR1 SGHTA, CDR2 FQGNSA. The CDR3 extends over 12 amino acids. Trimming removed 5 bases from V and 10 bases from J; junction bases left unmatched: 5. The CDR3, as DNA: TGTGCCAGCAGCGCAAACAGGGGTCCCCAGCATTTT. Amino acids: CASSANRGPQHF.

The CDR3 spells CASSRTGTGYRSEQFF. The CDR3 nucleotides read TGCGCCAGCAGCCGCACCGGGACAGGGTATCGCAGTGAGCAGTTCTTC. This rearrangement joins TRBV5-1 to TRBJ2-1, with 9 nucleotides matching TRBD1. CDR1 and CDR2 from the germline V gene are SGHRS and YFSETQ. V shed 4 bases, J shed 9 bases, and the junction held 14 bases outside the gene matches. CDR3 length: 16 amino acids.

The V gene is TRBV28, the J gene TRBJ2-7; D gene uncertain. This CDR3 has 14 residues. V lost 5 bases and J lost 1, with 12 bases in between. CDR1 and CDR2 from the germline V gene are MDHEN and SYDVKM. As DNA, the CDR3 is TGTGCCAGCAGTAGCTACGGCGGATCCTACGAGCAGTACTTC. Its protein product is CASSSYGGSYEQYF.

This clone has a handful of counts. For the CDR3, the DNA is TGTGCCAGCAGGGGGACAGGGGGCCTTCAGCCCCAGCATTTT. Residues: CASRGTGGLQPQHF. The chain has TRBV27 and TRBJ1-5; TRBD1 matches 12 bases. Looked up from germline, CDR1 is MNHEY and CDR2 is SMNVEV (reference sequence). J lost 6 bases, V lost 6 bases, and 3 bases had no gene match. The CDR3 runs to 14 residues.

This chain uses TRBV6-5 with TRBJ1-5; D might be TRBD1 (6 bases). The CDR3 sequence is 14 residues long. Germline CDR1 reads MNHEY; CDR2 reads SVGAGI. The V and J ends lost 0 bases and 7 bases respectively, with 10 bases between them. The CDR3 region is CASSYSGGGQPQHF. The CDR3 DNA sequence: TGTGCCAGCAGTTACTCGGGGGGGGGCCAGCCCCAGCATTTT.

The chain has TRBV28 and TRBJ2-3; maybe TRBD2 (6 bases). There are 15 residues in the CDR3. Germline values: CDR1 MDHEN, CDR2 SYDVKM. With 5 bases removed from V and 4 bases from J, the gap between germline ends came to 16 bases. The CDR3, as DNA: TGTGCCAGCAGTAGGACTATCGACGGGTCAGATACGCAGTATTTT. Its translation: CASSRTIDGSDTQYF.

The rearrangement uses TRBV7-2 and TRBJ2-3; a possible D gene is TRBD1 (5 bases). Germline assignment: CDR1 SGHTA and CDR2 FQGNSA. The V and J ends lost 5 bases and 2 bases respectively, with 11 bases between them. The CDR3 runs to 14 residues. The CDR3: CASSKRQPTDTQYF. In nucleotides, the CDR3 is TGTGCCAGCAGCAAAAGACAGCCCACAGATACGCAGTATTTT.

The table lists this clone with a few counts. The chain combines TRBV5-1 with TRBJ2-2, with 9 nucleotides matching TRBD1. CDR3 length: 15 residues. CDR1 and CDR2 from the germline V gene are SGHRS and YFSETQ. Trimming removed 7 bases from V and 1 base from J; junction bases left unmatched: 5. DNA of the CDR3: TGCGCCAGCCTACCGACAGGGGGGAACACCGGGGAGCTGTTTTTT. As protein: CASLPTGGNTGELFF. The full variable domain, with the rest looked up from reference TRBV5-1 and TRBJ2-2, is KAGVTQTPRYLIKTRGQQVTLSCSPISGHRSVSWYQQTPGQGLQFLFEYFSETQRNKGNFPGRFSGRQFSNSRSEMNVSTLELGDSALYLCASLPTGGNTGELFFGEGSRLTVL.

This clone was counted a few times. V is TRBV27 and J is TRBJ1-4; weak D call: TRBD1 (5 bases). This CDR3 has 14 amino acids. V gave up 3 bases and J gave up 4 bases, with 9 bases separating them. Germline CDR1 and CDR2: MNHEY and SMNVEV (reference sequence). CDR3 sequence (DNA): TGTGCCAGCAGTTTCGACAGCCTTAATGAAAAACTGTTTTTT. It specifies CASSFDSLNEKLFF.

The table lists this clone with a few counts. J is TRBJ2-7 and V is TRBV7-7; D perhaps matches TRBD2 (6 bases). There are 15 residues in the CDR3. Deletions cut 0 bases from V and 0 bases from J, with 9 bases between. The V gene's germline CDR1 is SSHAT and CDR2 FNYEAQ (reference sequence). CDR3 nucleotide sequence: TGTGCCAGCAGCTTAGCGGAGGGGAGCTCCTACGAGCAGTACTTC. Translated, it gives CASSLAEGSSYEQYF.

The chain is built from TRBV6-5 and TRBJ2-5; D is perhaps TRBD1 (6 bases). V lost 2 bases and J lost 5, with 15 bases in between. Germline CDR1 and CDR2: MNHEY and SVGAGI. This CDR3 is 15 amino acids long. The CDR3 region has the DNA TGTGCCAGCAGTTACAACAGGGCCATGGGGGAGACCCAGTACTTC. Residues: CASSYNRAMGETQYF.